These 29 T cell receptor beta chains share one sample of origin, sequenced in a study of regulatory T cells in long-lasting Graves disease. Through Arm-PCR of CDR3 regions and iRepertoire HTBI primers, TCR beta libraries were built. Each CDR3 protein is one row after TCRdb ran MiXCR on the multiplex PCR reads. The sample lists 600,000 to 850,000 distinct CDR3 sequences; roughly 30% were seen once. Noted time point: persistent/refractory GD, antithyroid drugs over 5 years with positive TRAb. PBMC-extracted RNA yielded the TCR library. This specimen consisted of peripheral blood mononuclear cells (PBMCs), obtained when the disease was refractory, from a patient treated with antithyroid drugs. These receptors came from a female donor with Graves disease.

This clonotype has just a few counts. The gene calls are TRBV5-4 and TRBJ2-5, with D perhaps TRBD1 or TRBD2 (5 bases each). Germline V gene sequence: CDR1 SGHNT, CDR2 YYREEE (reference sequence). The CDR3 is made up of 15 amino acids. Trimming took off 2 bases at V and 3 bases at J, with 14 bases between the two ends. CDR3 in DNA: TGTGCCAGCAGCTTCGGGACGGAGAGGGAAGAGACCCAGTACTTC. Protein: CASSFGTEREETQYF.

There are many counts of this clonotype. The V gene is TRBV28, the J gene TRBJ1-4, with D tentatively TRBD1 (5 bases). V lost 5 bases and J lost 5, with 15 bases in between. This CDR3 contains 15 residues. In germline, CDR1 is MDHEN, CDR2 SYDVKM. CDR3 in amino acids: CASSHSGRPNEKLFF. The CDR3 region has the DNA TGTGCCAGCAGTCATTCGGGACGGCCGAATGAAAAACTGTTTTTT.

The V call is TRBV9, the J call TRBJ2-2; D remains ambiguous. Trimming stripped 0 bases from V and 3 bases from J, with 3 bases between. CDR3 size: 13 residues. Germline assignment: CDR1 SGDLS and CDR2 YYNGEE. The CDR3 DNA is TGTGCCAGCAGCGTAGGCGACACCGGGGAGCTGTTTTTT. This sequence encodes CASSVGDTGELFF.

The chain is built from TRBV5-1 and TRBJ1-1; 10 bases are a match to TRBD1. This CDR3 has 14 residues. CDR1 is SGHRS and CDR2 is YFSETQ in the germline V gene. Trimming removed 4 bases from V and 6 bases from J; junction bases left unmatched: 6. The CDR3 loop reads CASSPDGQGAEAFF. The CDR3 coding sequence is TGCGCCAGCAGCCCAGATGGACAGGGGGCTGAAGCTTTCTTT.

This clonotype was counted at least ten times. Here the CDR3 reads CASRAARGEQYF. The CDR3 coding sequence is TGTGCCAGCAGGGCAGCCCGGGGTGAGCAGTACTTC. The chain recombines TRBV2 with TRBJ2-7, with D perhaps TRBD2 (5 bases). This CDR3 contains 12 residues. Trimming left V 6 bases short and J 7 bases short, with 13 bases between. CDR1 is SNHLY and CDR2 is FYNNEI in the germline V gene.

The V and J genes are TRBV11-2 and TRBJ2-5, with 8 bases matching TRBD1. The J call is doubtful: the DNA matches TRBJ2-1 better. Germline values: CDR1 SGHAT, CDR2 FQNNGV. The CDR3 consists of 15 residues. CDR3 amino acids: CASSRQGIKVNEQFF. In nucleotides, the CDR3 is TGTGCCAGCAGCCGACAGGGGATTAAGGTCAATGAGCAGTTCTTC.

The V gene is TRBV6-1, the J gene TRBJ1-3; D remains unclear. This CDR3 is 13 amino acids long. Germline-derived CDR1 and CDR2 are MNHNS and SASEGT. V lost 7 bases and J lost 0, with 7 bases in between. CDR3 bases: TGTGCCAGCAAGGACGGCTCTGGAAACACCATATATTTT. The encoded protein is CASKDGSGNTIYF.

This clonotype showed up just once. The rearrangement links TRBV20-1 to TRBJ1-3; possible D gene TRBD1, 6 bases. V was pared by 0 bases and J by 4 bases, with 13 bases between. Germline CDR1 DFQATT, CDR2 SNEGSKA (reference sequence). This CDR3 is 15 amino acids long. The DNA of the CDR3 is TGCAGTGCTAGAGATGGATCCGGGGGCGGAAACACCATATATTTT. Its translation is CSARDGSGGGNTIYF.

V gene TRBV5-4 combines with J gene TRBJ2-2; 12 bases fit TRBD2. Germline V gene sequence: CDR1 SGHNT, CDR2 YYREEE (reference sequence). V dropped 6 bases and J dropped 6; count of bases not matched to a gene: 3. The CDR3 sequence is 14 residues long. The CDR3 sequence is CASTSGRGAGELFF. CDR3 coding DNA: TGTGCCAGCACTAGCGGGAGGGGTGCCGGGGAGCTGTTTTTT. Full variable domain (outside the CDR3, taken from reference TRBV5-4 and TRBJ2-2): ETGVTQSPTHLIKTRGQQVTLRCSSQSGHNTVSWYQQALGQGPQFIFQYYREEENGRGNFPPRFSGLQFPNYSSELNVNALELDDSALYLCASTSGRGAGELFFGEGSRLTVL.

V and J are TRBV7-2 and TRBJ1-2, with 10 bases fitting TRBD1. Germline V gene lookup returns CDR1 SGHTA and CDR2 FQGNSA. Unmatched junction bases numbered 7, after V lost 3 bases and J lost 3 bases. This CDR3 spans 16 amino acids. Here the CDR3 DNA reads TGTGCCAGCAGCTTGCCGGGACAGGGGATTCACTATGGCTACACCTTC. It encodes CASSLPGQGIHYGYTF.

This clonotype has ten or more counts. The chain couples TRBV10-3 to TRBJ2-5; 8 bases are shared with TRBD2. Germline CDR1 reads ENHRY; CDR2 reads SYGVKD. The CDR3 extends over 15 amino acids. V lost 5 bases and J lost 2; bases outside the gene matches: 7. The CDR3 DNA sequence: TGTGCCATCAGTTCTGAGCGGGAGCGGCAAGAGACCCAGTACTTC. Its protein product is CAISSERERQETQYF.

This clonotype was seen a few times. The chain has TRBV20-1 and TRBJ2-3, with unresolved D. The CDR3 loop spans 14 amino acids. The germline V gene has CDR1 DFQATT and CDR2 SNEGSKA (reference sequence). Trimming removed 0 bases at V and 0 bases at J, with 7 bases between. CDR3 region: CSARDTSSTDTQYF. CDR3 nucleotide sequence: TGCAGTGCTAGAGACACATCAAGCACAGATACGCAGTATTTT.

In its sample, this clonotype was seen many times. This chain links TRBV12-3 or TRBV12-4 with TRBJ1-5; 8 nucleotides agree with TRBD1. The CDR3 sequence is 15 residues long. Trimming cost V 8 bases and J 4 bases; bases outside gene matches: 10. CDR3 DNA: TGTGCCAGCTCGACCTACACAGGGGGTAATCAGCCCCAGCATTTT. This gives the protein CASSTYTGGNQPQHF.

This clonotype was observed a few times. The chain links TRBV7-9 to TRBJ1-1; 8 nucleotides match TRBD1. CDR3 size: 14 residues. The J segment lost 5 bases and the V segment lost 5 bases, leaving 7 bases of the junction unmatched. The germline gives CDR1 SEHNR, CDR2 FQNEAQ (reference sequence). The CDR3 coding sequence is TGTGCCAGCAGCGAACAGGGGGTAGAGACTGAAGCTTTCTTT. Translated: CASSEQGVETEAFF. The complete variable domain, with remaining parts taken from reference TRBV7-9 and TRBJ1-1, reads DTGVSQNPRHKITKRGQNVTFRCDPISEHNRLYWYRQTLGQGPEFLTYFQNEAQLEKSRLLSDRFSAERPKGSFSTLEIQRTEQGDSAMYLCASSEQGVETEAFFGQGTRLTVV.

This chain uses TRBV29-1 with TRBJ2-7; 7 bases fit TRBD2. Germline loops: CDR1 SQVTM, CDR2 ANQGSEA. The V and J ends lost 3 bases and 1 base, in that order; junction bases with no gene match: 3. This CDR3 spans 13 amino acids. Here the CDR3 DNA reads TGCAGCGTTGAGGGGACTAAATCCTACGAGCAGTACTTC. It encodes CSVEGTKSYEQYF.

DNA of the CDR3: TGTGCCAGCAGCCAAGGATTGGCCGGGACAGGGATGGAAAATGAAAAACTGTTTTTT. Amino acid sequence: CASSQGLAGTGMENEKLFF. The chain combines TRBV14 with TRBJ1-4; TRBD1 matches 9 bases. This CDR3 has 19 amino acids. V dropped 1 base and J dropped 5; count of bases not matched to a gene: 14. CDR1 and CDR2 (germline): SGHDN, FVKESK.

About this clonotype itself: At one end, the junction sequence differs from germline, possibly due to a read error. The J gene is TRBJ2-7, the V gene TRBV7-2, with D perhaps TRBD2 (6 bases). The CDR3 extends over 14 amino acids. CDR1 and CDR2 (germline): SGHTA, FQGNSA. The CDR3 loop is CASGLGGGSYEQYF. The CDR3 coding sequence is TGTGCCAGCGGCTTGGGGGGTGGGTCCTACGAGCAGTACTTC.

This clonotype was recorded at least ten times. CDR3 DNA sequence: TGTGCCAGCAGTTTAAAAATACCCTACGAGCAGTACTTC. Residues: CASSLKIPYEQYF. The gene calls are TRBV28 and TRBJ2-7, with unresolved D. Germline assignment: CDR1 MDHEN and CDR2 SYDVKM. This CDR3 is 13 amino acids long. Trimming pared 2 bases from V and 2 bases from J, leaving 7 bases between.

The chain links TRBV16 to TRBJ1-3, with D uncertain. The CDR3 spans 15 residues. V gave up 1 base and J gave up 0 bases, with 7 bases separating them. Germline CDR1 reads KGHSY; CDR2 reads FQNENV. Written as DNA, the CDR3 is TGTGCCAGCAGCCAATTATCGAGCTCTGGAAACACCATATATTTT. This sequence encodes CASSQLSSSGNTIYF.

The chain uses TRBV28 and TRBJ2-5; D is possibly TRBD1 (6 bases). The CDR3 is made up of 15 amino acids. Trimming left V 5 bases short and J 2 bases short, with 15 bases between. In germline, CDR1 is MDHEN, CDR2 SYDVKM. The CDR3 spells CASSPLMDSQETQYF. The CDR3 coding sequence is TGTGCCAGCAGTCCACTAATGGACAGTCAAGAGACCCAGTACTTC.

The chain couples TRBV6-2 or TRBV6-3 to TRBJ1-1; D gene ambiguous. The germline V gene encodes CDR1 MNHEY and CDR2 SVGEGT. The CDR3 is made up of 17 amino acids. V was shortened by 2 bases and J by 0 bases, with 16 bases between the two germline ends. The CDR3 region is CASSYAPGRLLNTEAFF. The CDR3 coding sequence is TGTGCCAGCAGTTACGCGCCTGGGCGTCTCTTGAACACTGAAGCTTTCTTT.

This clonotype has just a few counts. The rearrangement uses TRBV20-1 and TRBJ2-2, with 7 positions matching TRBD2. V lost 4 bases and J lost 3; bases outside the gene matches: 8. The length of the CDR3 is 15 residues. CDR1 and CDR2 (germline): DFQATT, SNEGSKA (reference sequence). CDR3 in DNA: TGCAGTGCTACCCCAGCGGGGACGTACACCGGGGAGCTGTTTTTT. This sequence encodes CSATPAGTYTGELFF.

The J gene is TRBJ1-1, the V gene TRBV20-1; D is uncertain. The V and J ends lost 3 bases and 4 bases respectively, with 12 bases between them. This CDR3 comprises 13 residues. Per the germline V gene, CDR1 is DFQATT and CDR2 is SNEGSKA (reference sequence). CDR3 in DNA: TGCAGTGCTAGGGGCGGGATGAGCACTGAAGCTTTCTTT. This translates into CSARGGMSTEAFF.

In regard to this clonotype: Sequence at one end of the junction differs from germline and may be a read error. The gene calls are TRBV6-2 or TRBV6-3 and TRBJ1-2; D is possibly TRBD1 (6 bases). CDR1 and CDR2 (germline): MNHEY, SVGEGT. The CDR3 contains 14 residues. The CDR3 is CASRRLLRGYDYTF. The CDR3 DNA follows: TGTGCCAGCAGACGCCTTCTCAGGGGCTATGACTACACCTTC.

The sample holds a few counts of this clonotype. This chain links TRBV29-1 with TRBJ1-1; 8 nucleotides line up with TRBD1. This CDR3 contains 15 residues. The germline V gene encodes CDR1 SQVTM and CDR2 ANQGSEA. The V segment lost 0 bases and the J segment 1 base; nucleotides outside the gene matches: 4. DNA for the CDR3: TGCAGCGTTGAAGATACAGGGGGGCCGAACACTGAAGCTTTCTTT. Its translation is CSVEDTGGPNTEAFF.

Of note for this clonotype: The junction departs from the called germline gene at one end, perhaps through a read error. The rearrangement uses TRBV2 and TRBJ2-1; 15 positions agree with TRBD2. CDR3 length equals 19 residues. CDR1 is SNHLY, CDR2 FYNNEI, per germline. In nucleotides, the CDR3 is TGTGCCAGCAGTCCCCCAGGCGGACTAGCGGGAGGGCCGAGTAATGGGCAGTTCTTC. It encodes CASSPPGGLAGGPSNGQFF.

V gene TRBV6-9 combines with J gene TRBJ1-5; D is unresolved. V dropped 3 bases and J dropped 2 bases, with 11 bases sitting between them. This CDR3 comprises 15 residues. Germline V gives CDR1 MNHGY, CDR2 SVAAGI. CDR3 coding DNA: TGTGCCAGCAGTTACGAGCCGCGGGGCAATCAGCCCCAGCATTTT. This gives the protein CASSYEPRGNQPQHF.

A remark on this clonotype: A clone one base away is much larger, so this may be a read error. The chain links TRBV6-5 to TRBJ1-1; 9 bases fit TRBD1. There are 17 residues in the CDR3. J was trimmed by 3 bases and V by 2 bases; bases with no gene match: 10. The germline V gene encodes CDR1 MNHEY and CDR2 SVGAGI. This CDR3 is CASSYPCGTGKDTEAFF. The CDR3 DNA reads TGTGCCAGCAGTTACCCCTGTGGGACAGGGAAGGACACTGAAGCTTTCTTT.

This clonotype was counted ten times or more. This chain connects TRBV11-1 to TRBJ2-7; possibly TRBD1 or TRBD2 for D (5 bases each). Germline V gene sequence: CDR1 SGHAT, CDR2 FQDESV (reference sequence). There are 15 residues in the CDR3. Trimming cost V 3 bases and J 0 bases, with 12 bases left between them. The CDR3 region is CASSLNPGASYEQYF. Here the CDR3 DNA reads TGTGCCAGCAGCTTGAACCCCGGGGCCTCCTACGAGCAGTACTTC.